These 9 T cell receptor beta chains were all obtained from the same sample, sequenced in a study of T cell responses to AZD1222 COVID-19 vaccine. Method: immunoSEQ multiplex PCR; TCRdb's copy keeps in-frame clones and lacks some. This table has about 160,000 clones, roughly nine tenths appearing once. The sample consisted of peripheral blood, taken on day 0 of MenACWY control vaccination. Every receptor here comes from an adult in good health.

J is TRBJ1-1 and V is TRBV30; D gene uncertain. The CDR3 has 13 residues. The germline V gene has CDR1 GTSNPN and CDR2 SVGIG (reference sequence). V was pared by 2 bases and J by 4 bases, with 11 bases between. The CDR3 coding sequence is TGTGCCTGGAGTTTGGTGGGAGGCACTGAAGCTTTCTTT. Translating it yields CAWSLVGGTEAFF. Full variable domain (outside the CDR3, taken from reference TRBV30 and TRBJ1-1): SQTIHQWPATLVQPVGSPLSLECTVEGTSNPNLYWYRQAAGRGLQLLFYSVGIGQISSEVPQNLSASRPQDRQFILSSKKLLLSDSGFYLCAWSLVGGTEAFFGQGTRLTVV.

The rearrangement joins TRBV7-2 to TRBJ2-7; 9 nucleotides line up with TRBD1. Per the germline V gene, CDR1 is SGHTA and CDR2 is FQGNSA. The CDR3 loop spans 17 amino acids. V dropped 2 bases and J dropped 6; count of bases not matched to a gene: 14. CDR3 region: CASSLRGGDRAPGEQYF. In DNA, the CDR3 is TGTGCCAGCAGCTTAAGGGGTGGGGACAGGGCACCCGGCGAGCAGTACTTC.

The J gene is TRBJ1-6, the V gene TRBV13; 8 bases map to TRBD1. The V segment lost 4 bases and the J segment 10 bases; nucleotides outside the gene matches: 6. Germline CDR1 is PRHDT and CDR2 is FYEKMQ (reference sequence). The CDR3 sequence is 14 residues long. The DNA of the CDR3 is TGTGCCAGCAGCTCCCGGACAGGGAACTCACCCCTCCACTTT. Translating it yields CASSSRTGNSPLHF.

The chain carries TRBV18 and TRBJ1-4; possible D gene TRBD1, 5 bases. V was trimmed by 6 bases and J by 6 bases, leaving 17 bases between them. This CDR3 has 15 amino acids. CDR1 and CDR2 from the germline V gene are KGHSH and LQKENI. CDR3 coding DNA: TGTGCCAGCTCCTCCGGCAGGGTCGGAGATGAAAAACTGTTTTTT. Amino acid sequence: CASSSGRVGDEKLFF. Full variable domain (remainder filled in from reference TRBV18 and TRBJ1-4): NAGVMQNPRHLVRRRGQEARLRCSPMKGHSHVYWYRQLPEEGLKFMVYLQKENIIDESGMPKERFSAEFPKEGPSILRIQQVVRGDSAAYFCASSSGRVGDEKLFFGSGTQLSVL.

The CDR3 DNA is TGTGCCAGCAGCAGATGGACAGGGGCCTCCTACGAGCAGTACTTC. This gives the protein CASSRWTGASYEQYF. The chain combines TRBV5-6 with TRBJ2-7, with 9 bases matching TRBD1. The CDR3 sequence is 15 residues long. The germline CDR1 and CDR2 sequences are SGHDT and YYEEEE. V was pared by 4 bases and J by 0 bases, with 5 bases of the junction left unmatched.

The chain is built from TRBV7-3 and TRBJ1-1; TRBD1 is a possible D gene (5 bases). Germline loops: CDR1 SGHTA, CDR2 FQGTGA. The CDR3 contains 18 residues. V lost 2 bases and J 0 bases, leaving 19 bases between the germline ends. This CDR3 reads CASSLWTMGPSMNTEAFF. CDR3 DNA sequence: TGTGCCAGCAGCTTATGGACCATGGGACCTTCTATGAACACTGAAGCTTTCTTT.

The chain combines TRBV19 with TRBJ2-3; D is unclear. V was trimmed by 6 bases and J by 6 bases, leaving 10 bases between them. CDR1 and CDR2 (germline): LNHDA, SQIVND (reference sequence). The CDR3 is 12 residues long. The CDR3 DNA reads TGTGCCAGTAGGTCCCAAGAGGATACGCAGTATTTT. Amino acids: CASRSQEDTQYF.

The chain recombines TRBV14 with TRBJ2-2; TRBD2 might be the D (5 bases). CDR1 is SGHDN and CDR2 is FVKESK in the germline V gene. The CDR3 covers 17 residues. With 0 bases removed from V and 4 bases from J, the gap between germline ends came to 15 bases. The DNA of the CDR3 is TGTGCCAGCAGCCAAGACCTAGCTCCGACCGGCACCGGGGAGCTGTTTTTT. It yields the protein CASSQDLAPTGTGELFF.

This clone appeared a few times. The V gene is TRBV6-1, the J gene TRBJ1-5; D possibly corresponds to TRBD1 (6 bases). V lost 4 bases and J lost 0, with 16 bases in between. CDR3 length: 17 residues. Germline assignment: CDR1 MNHNS and CDR2 SASEGT. Here the CDR3 DNA reads TGTGCCAGCAGTGCCCGGGACATCTTCTATAGCAATCAGCCCCAGCATTTT. Translation: CASSARDIFYSNQPQHF.